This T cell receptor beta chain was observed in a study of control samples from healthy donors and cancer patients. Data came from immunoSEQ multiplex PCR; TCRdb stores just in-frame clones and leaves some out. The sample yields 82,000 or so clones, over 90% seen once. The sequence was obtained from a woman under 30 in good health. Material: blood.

CDR3 in amino acids: CASTLGQGLPNEQFF. The CDR3 DNA sequence: TGTGCCAGTACTCTCGGACAGGGGCTTCCGAATGAGCAGTTCTTC. This chain connects TRBV19 to TRBJ2-1; 9 nucleotides agree with TRBD1. J lost 7 bases, V lost 7 bases, and 11 bases had no gene match. CDR3 size: 15 residues. Germline-derived CDR1 and CDR2 are LNHDA and SQIVND (reference sequence).